This T cell receptor (beta chain) was sequenced during a study of CD8+ T cells in alopecia areata. Study details: Affected scalp percentage set treated patients' severity scores.

As the sequencing template, cDNA was produced by extracting RNA and reverse transcribing it. The method was immunoSEQ multiplex PCR; TCRdb's version includes in-frame clones alone and lacks a portion of them. The sample records more than 200,000 clones, around 66% being singletons. As for treatment: oral pan-JAK inhibitor, 5-10 mg twice daily. Alopecia areata patients gave lesional scalp punch biopsies and peripheral blood samples. Using a FACSAria, the CD4+ and CD8+ T cells were sorted from the PBMCs. The CDR3 loop spans 14 amino acids. Germline V gene sequence: CDR1 SGDLS, CDR2 YYNGEE. Unmatched junction bases numbered 5, after V lost 4 bases and J lost 3 bases.

Sample: CD4+ T cells sorted from blood, taken at week 4, from a patient treated with tofacitinib. This TCR was recovered from a human donor with alopecia areata. The chain joins TRBV9 to TRBJ2-5; 8 bases are shared with TRBD2. The CDR3 sequence: CASSLGLAEETQYF. For the CDR3, the DNA is TGTGCCAGCAGCCTCGGACTAGCCGAAGAGACCCAGTACTTC.